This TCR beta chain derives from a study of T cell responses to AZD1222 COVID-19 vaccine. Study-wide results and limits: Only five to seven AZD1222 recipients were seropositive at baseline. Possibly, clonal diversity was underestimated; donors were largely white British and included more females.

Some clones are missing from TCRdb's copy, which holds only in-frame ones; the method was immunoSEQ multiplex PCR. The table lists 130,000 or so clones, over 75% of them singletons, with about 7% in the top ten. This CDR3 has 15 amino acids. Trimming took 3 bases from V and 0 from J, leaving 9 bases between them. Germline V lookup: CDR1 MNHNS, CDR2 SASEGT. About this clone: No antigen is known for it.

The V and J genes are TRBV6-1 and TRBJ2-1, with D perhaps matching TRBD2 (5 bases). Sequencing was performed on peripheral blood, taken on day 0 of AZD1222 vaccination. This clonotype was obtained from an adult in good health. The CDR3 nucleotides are TGTGCCAGCAGTGAGAGCGGAACCTCCTACAATGAGCAGTTCTTC. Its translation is CASSESGTSYNEQFF.